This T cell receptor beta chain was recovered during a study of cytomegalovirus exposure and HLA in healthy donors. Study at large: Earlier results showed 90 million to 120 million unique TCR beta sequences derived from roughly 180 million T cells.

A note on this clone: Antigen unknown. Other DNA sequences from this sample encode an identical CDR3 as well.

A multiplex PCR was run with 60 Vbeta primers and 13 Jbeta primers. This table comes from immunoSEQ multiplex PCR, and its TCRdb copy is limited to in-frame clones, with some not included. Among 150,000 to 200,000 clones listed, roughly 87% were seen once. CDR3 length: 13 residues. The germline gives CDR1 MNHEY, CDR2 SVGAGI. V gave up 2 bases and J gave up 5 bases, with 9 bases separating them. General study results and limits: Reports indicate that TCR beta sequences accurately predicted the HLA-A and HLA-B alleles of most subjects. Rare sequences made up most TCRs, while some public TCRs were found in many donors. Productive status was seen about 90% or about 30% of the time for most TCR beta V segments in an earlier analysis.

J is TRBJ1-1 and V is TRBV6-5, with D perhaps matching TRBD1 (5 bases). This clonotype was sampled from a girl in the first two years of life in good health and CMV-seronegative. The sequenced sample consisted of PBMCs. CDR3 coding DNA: TGTGCCAGCAGTTACGGGCAGGGTACTGAAGCTTTCTTT. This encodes CASSYGQGTEAFF.